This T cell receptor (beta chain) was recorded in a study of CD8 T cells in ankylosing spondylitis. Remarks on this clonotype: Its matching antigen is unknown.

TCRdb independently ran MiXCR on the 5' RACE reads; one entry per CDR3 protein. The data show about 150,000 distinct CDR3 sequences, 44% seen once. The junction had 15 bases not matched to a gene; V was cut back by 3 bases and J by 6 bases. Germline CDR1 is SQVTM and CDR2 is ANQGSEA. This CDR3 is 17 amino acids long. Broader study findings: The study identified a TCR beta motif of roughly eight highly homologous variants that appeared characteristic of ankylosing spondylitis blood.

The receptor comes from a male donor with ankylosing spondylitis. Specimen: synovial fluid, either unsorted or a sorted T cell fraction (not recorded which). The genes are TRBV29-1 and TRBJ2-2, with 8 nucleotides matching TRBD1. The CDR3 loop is CSVEALTGDMLAGELFF. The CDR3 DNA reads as TGCAGCGTTGAGGCCCTGACAGGGGACATGTTAGCCGGGGAGCTGTTTTTT.